This T cell receptor beta chain was sequenced in a study of shared clonotypes between healthy human individuals. It was into CD45RA+ naive and CD45RA-negative memory subsets that the CD4+ cells were split. Comment on this clone: Its cognate antigen is unknown.

Study results and caveats: Sharing across a handful of donors was seen in about 5% of naive CD4 clonotypes.

Trimming pared 2 bases from V and 2 bases from J, leaving 10 bases between. The CDR3 has 14 amino acids. CDR1 is SGDLS, CDR2 YYNGEE, per germline. Libraries were prepared by immunoSEQ multiplex PCR; TCRdb keeps only in-frame clonotypes and omits some of them. The sample has about 1.5 million clones, 95% to 97% seen once. This receptor was taken from a man under 40 in good health. Sequenced sample: naive CD4+ T cells sorted from blood. Subset specified: CD45RA+ positively selected. The genes are TRBV9 and TRBJ2-5; D unresolved. This CDR3 reads CASSVGPLQETQYF. The CDR3 DNA sequence: TGTGCCAGCAGCGTCGGACCCTTGCAAGAGACCCAGTACTTC. Full variable domain (rest looked up from reference TRBV9 and TRBJ2-5): DSGVTQTPKHLITATGQRVTLRCSPRSGDLSVYWYQQSLDQGLQFLIQYYNGEERAKGNILERFSAQQFPDLHSELNLSSLELGDSALYFCASSVGPLQETQYFGPGTRLLVL.